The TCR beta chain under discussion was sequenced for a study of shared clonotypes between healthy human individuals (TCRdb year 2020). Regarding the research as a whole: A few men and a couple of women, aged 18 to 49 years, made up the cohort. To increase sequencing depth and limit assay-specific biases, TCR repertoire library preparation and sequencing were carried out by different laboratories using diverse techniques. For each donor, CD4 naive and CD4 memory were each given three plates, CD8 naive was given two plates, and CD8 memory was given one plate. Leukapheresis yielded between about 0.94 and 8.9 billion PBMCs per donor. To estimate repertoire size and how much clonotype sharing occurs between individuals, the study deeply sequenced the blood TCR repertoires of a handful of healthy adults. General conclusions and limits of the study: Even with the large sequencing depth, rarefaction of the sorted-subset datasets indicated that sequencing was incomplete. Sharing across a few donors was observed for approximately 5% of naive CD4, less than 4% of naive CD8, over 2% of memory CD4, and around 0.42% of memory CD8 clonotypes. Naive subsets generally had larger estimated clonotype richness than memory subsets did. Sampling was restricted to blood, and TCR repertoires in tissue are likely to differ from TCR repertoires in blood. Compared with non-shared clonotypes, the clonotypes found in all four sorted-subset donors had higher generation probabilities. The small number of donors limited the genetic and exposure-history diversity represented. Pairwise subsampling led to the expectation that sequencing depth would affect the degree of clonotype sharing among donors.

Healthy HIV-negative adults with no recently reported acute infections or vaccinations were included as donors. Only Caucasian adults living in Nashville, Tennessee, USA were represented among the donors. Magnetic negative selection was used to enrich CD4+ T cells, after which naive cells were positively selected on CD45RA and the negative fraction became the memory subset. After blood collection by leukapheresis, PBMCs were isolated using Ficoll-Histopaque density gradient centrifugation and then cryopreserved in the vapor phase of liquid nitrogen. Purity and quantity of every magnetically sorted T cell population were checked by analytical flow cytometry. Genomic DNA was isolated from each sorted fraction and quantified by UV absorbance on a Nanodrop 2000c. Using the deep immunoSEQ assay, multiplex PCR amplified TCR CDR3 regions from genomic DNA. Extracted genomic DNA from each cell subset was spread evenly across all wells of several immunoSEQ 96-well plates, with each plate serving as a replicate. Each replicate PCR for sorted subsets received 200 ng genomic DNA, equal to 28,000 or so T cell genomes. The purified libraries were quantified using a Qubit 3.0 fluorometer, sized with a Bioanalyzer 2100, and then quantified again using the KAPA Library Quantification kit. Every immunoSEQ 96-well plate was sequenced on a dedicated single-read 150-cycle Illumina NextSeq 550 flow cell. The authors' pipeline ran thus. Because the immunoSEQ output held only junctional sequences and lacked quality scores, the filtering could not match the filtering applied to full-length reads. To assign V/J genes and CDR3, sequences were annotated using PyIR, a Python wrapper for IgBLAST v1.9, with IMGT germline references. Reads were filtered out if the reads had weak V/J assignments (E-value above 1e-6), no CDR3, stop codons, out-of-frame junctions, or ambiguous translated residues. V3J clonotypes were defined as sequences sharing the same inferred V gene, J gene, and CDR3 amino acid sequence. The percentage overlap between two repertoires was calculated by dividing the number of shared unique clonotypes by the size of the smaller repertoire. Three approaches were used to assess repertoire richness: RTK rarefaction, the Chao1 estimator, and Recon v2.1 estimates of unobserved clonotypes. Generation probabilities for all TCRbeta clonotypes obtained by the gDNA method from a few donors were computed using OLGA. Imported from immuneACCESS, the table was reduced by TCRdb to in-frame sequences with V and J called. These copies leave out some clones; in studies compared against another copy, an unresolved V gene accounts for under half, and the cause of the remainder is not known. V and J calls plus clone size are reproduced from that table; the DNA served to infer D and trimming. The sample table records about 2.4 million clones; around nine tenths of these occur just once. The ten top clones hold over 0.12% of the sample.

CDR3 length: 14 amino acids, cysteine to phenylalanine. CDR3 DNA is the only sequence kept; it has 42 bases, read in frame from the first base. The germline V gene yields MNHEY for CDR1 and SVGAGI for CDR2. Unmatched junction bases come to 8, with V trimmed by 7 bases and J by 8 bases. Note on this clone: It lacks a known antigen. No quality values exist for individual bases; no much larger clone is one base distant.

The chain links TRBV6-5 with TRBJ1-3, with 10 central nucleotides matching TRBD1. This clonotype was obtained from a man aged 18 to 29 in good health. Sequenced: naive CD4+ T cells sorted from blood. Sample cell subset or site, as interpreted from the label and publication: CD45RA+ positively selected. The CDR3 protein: CASTQGTGAYTIYF. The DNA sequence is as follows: TGTGCCAGCACCCAAGGGACAGGGGCATACACCATATATTTT.